The clone carrying this T cell receptor (beta chain) was counted at least ten times. Individually, TCR cDNA molecules were each labelled with a unique molecular identifier. TCRdb reanalysed the 5' RACE reads using MiXCR and keeps one entry per CDR3 protein. The data show 9,500 to 14,000 distinct CDR3 sequences, approximately 3.8% seen once. These data originate in a study of spatial heterogeneity in lung cancer. Study information: Every unique TCR and UMI combination, on average, appeared more than ten times in raw reads.

Time point given: sample taken at primary tumor resection. Unsorted samples of tumor, nontumor lung or frozen PBMC had their whole RNA sequenced. More than 70 TRACERx patients with early, untreated non-small cell lung cancer donated samples. The CDR3 consists of 16 residues. In germline, CDR1 is SGHKS, CDR2 YYEKEE (reference sequence). Trimming stripped 0 bases from V and 1 base from J, with 11 bases between. This TCR derives from a male donor with early-stage non-small cell lung cancer. This chain uses TRBV5-5 with TRBJ1-5; possibly TRBD1 for D (5 bases). Sequencing was performed on normal lung tissue next to the tumor, taken at surgery. CDR3 DNA: TGTGCCAGCAGCTTGGGAATGGCAGGGAGCAATCAGCCCCAGCATTTT. Translating gives CASSLGMAGSNQPQHF.